The 7 T cell receptor beta chains presented below share a single source sample, sequenced in a study of blood T cell repertoires in COVID-19. Produced via immunoSEQ multiplex PCR; TCRdb's table is partial and in-frame only. This table holds some 160,000 clones, approximately 90% found once. Sequences were obtained from peripheral blood. These receptors were taken from a middle-aged man who had recovered from COVID-19.

The rearrangement links TRBV27 to TRBJ2-7; the match to TRBD2 covers 7 bases. Germline assignment: CDR1 MNHEY and CDR2 SMNVEV (reference sequence). The V gene end was trimmed by 6 bases and the J gene end by 7 bases; junction bases not matched to a gene: 9. The CDR3 loop spans 13 amino acids. Here the CDR3 reads CASSHGEGREQYF. Here the CDR3 DNA reads TGTGCCAGCAGCCATGGGGAGGGGCGGGAGCAGTACTTC.

The gene calls are TRBV10-3 and TRBJ2-5; TRBD1 matches at 8 bases. With 8 bases clipped from V and 3 bases from J, the junction kept 5 bases outside the gene matches. CDR1 is ENHRY and CDR2 is SYGVKD in the germline V gene. This CDR3 has 13 residues. The CDR3 DNA follows: TGTGCCATCGGGGAACAGGGGGAAGAGACCCAGTACTTC. Its protein is CAIGEQGEETQYF.

The CDR3 bases are TGTGCCAGTAGCCCCATGGGGACCGGGACAGGGAACACTGAAGCTTTCTTT. This codes for CASSPMGTGTGNTEAFF. The chain links TRBV19 to TRBJ1-1, with 8 bases aligning to TRBD1. CDR3 length: 17 amino acids. V lost 6 bases and J lost 1; bases outside the gene matches: 13. CDR1 and CDR2 (germline): LNHDA, SQIVND (reference sequence).

This chain connects TRBV7-2 to TRBJ2-7, with 7 bases lining up with TRBD1. Germline V gives CDR1 SGHTA, CDR2 FQGNSA. The CDR3 runs to 14 residues. Losses at the gene ends were 5 bases for V and 1 base for J; bases not matched to a gene: 5. The CDR3 DNA follows: TGTGCCAGCAGCGCTTGGGGACAGTCCTACGAGCAGTACTTC. It specifies CASSAWGQSYEQYF.

The chain combines TRBV7-2 with TRBJ2-1, with TRBD2 identical over 10 bases. Germline V gene sequence: CDR1 SGHTA, CDR2 FQGNSA. CDR3 length: 18 residues. The ends lost 1 base at V and 4 bases at J; junction bases unmatched: 10. CDR3 bases: TGTGCCAGCAGCTTAGGGAGTCGACTAGCGGGCACTTACAATGAGCAGTTCTTC. This encodes CASSLGSRLAGTYNEQFF.

J is TRBJ1-1 and V is TRBV7-2, with 7 positions matching TRBD1. Germline V gene sequence: CDR1 SGHTA, CDR2 FQGNSA. This CDR3 region has 14 residues. V dropped 5 bases and J dropped 4; count of bases not matched to a gene: 7. The DNA for the CDR3 is TGTGCCAGCAGCCCCGACAGGGCCAGCACTGAAGCTTTCTTT. Translating it yields CASSPDRASTEAFF.

The DNA of the CDR3 is TGTGCCAGCAGCGACCAGGGGGCCCCCTCCTACGAGCAGTACTTC. Amino acids: CASSDQGAPSYEQYF. The chain links TRBV7-2 to TRBJ2-7; 8 nucleotides match TRBD1. Trimming cost V 5 bases and J 0 bases; bases outside gene matches: 6. CDR3 length: 15 residues. Germline V gives CDR1 SGHTA, CDR2 FQGNSA.